The present entry profiles one T cell receptor (beta chain) with its context. Its specificity is unknown. A read error may account for a junction end that differs from germline. The data were taken from a study of HIV-infected patients and healthy controls. Study-level points and caveats: Apparent post-therapy Gini recovery among HIV-infected patients was not reproduced with size-matched repertoires. HLA types of the donors remained undetermined.

No cell fractionation was done, so the repertoire covers all unsorted peripheral blood T cells. cDNA was made from about 510 ng RNA using alpha and beta constant primers. Each of the alpha and beta chains got its own library through chain-specific third strand synthesis with indices. A 5' RACE adapter with a random hexamer and the SP2 primer site was joined to cDNA. Via MiXCR, TCRdb re-called the 5' RACE reads, giving one row per CDR3 protein. This sample has around 19,000 distinct CDR3 sequences, with more than 8% found just once. Per the germline V gene, CDR1 is SSHAT and CDR2 is FNYEAQ (reference sequence). The CDR3 spans 13 residues.

The TCR sequence derives from an adult in good health. The chain combines TRBV7-7 with TRBJ2-7; unclear D gene. Sequencing was done on a sample of blood. As DNA, the CDR3 is TGTGCTAGCAGCAGAGGCAGTGCCTACGAGCAGTACTTC. Translated, it gives CASSRGSAYEQYF.